This is a list of T cell receptor beta chains from one sample in a study of blood T cell repertoires in COVID-19. Using immunoSEQ multiplex PCR, the repertoire was profiled, and TCRdb retains in-frame clones only, with some absent. The sample comprises approximately 290,000 clones, about 80% of which are singletons, and more than 15% rests with the top ten. The sequenced material came from peripheral blood. The receptors stem from a person aged 65 to 79 with COVID-19, enrolled during active disease. Both conserved end residues are part of each CDR3. Fields, in order: V gene, D gene, clone size, J gene, CDR3 protein, CDR3 DNA. D genes are given only for firm matches. Only part of the rows carry a size: once, few, many, or a class if the clone is expanded.

TRBV28,NA,NA,TRBJ1-6,CASSLPDSSSPLHF,TGTGCCAGCAGTTTGCCGGACTCGAGTTCACCCCTCCACTTT
TRBV18,NA,NA,TRBJ1-5,CASSPVRGNQPQHF,TGTGCCAGCTCACCGGTGAGGGGCAATCAGCCCCAGCATTTT
TRBV21-1,NA,NA,TRBJ2-1,CASRVSGGTFGDEQFF,TGTGCCAGCAGGGTTAGCGGGGGGACGTTTGGCGATGAGCAGTTCTTC
TRBV6-5,NA,NA,TRBJ2-7,CASSYKLGADYEQYF,TGTGCCAGCAGTTACAAGTTGGGAGCGGACTACGAGCAGTACTTC
TRBV28,NA,NA,TRBJ2-1,CASSLGGEQFF,TGTGCCAGCAGTTTAGGAGGTGAGCAGTTCTTC
TRBV7-3,NA,NA,TRBJ1-3,CASSLSGIDTIYF,TGTGCCAGCAGCTTATCAGGGATCGACACCATATATTTT
TRBV5-1,NA,NA,TRBJ1-1,CASSLDGRAEAFF,TGCGCCAGCAGCTTGGACGGTAGAGCTGAAGCTTTCTTT
TRBV6-2/TRBV6-3,TRBD2,NA,TRBJ2-5,CASSYSRGGIQETQYF,TGTGCCAGCAGTTACTCGCGCGGGGGAATTCAAGAGACCCAGTACTTC
TRBV2,NA,NA,TRBJ1-5,CASSGDRGANQPQHF,TGTGCCAGCAGTGGGGACCGGGGGGCAAATCAGCCCCAGCATTTT
TRBV6-6,TRBD1,once,TRBJ1-2,CASSPGTGQYGYTF,TGTGCCAGCAGTCCCGGGACAGGACAATATGGCTACACCTTC
TRBV6-2/TRBV6-3,TRBD1,NA,TRBJ2-2,CASSYLPGQGITGELFF,TGTGCCAGCAGTTACTTGCCGGGACAGGGGATAACCGGGGAGCTGTTTTTT
TRBV7-2,TRBD1,NA,TRBJ1-4,CASSGQGRGREKLFF,TGTGCCAGCAGCGGACAGGGGCGAGGAAGGGAAAAACTGTTTTTT
TRBV6-5,TRBD1,NA,TRBJ1-2,CASRTPGQGAYGYTF,TGTGCCAGCAGAACTCCGGGACAGGGGGCATATGGCTACACCTTC
TRBV7-2,NA,NA,TRBJ1-5,CASSLVGGASNQPQHF,TGTGCCAGCAGCTTAGTGGGGGGGGCTAGCAATCAGCCCCAGCATTTT
TRBV5-4,NA,NA,TRBJ2-3,CASSSGQNTDTQYF,TGTGCCAGCAGCTCAGGACAGAACACAGATACGCAGTATTTT
TRBV2,TRBD2,NA,TRBJ2-3,CASSRGLAGATDTQYF,TGTGCCAGCAGTAGAGGACTAGCGGGGGCTACAGATACGCAGTATTTT
TRBV13,NA,NA,TRBJ1-1,CASSPFSGGRGSNTEAFF,TGTGCCAGCAGCCCCTTCTCGGGGGGGCGCGGATCCAACACTGAAGCTTTCTTT
TRBV28,NA,NA,TRBJ2-3,CASGGGLTDTQYF,TGTGCCAGCGGGGGGGGCCTCACAGATACGCAGTATTTT
TRBV2,TRBD2,few,TRBJ2-1,CASTAGEYNEQFF,TGTGCCAGCACAGCGGGGGAGTACAATGAGCAGTTCTTC
TRBV18,TRBD1,NA,TRBJ2-7,CASSPSRDRVGEQYF,TGTGCCAGCTCACCATCACGGGACAGGGTCGGCGAGCAGTACTTC